This record concerns one T cell receptor beta chain sequence. Its antigen is undetermined. These donors counted as nominally healthy when sampled, but unrecorded immune exposures were likely. The sample comes from a study of cytomegalovirus exposure and HLA in healthy donors. Trimming removed 4 bases from V and 1 base from J, with 11 bases in between. The CDR3 length is 14 residues. Germline CDR1 MNHNS, CDR2 SASEGT. Use of 60 Vbeta and 13 Jbeta primers characterized the PCR. Produced via immunoSEQ multiplex PCR; TCRdb's table is partial and in-frame only. Its table lists tens of thousands of clones. Findings and caveats of the study: A later analysis showed TCR association rates differing by HLA locus, peaking at DRB1 and lowest at HLA-C.

V and J are TRBV6-1 and TRBJ2-7; D perhaps matches TRBD2 (6 bases). Material: PBMCs. The receptor's source is a man aged 35 to 55 in good health and CMV-seronegative. CDR3 nucleotide sequence: TGTGCCAGCAGTGTGGGGCGGGGATCCTACGAGCAGTACTTC. Translated, it gives CASSVGRGSYEQYF.